What follows describes a single T cell receptor beta chain. Just one base apart from a much larger clone, this may be a read error. These data come from a study of spatial heterogeneity in lung cancer. Regarding time point: sample taken at primary tumor resection. Carried by each TCR cDNA molecule was a unique molecular identifier. A single record per CDR3 protein comes from TCRdb applying MiXCR to the 5' RACE reads. This table holds about 39,000 distinct CDR3 sequences, around 3.1% found once. The CDR3 runs to 16 residues. Germline values: CDR1 SNHLY, CDR2 FYNNEI. V dropped 7 bases and J dropped 10; count of bases not matched to a gene: 19.

This TCR was sampled from a male donor with early-stage non-small cell lung cancer. V is TRBV2 and J is TRBJ2-1; TRBD1 agrees at 7 bases. The sequencing here drew on normal lung tissue next to the tumor, taken at surgery. The CDR3: CASMVTEQGLGKEQFF. As DNA, the CDR3 is TGTGCCAGCATGGTCACTGAACAGGGGCTGGGTAAGGAGCAGTTCTTC.